A selection of T cell receptor beta chains follows, all from one sample in a study of blood T cell repertoires in COVID-19. Method: immunoSEQ multiplex PCR; TCRdb's copy keeps in-frame clones and lacks some. In the table there are about 160,000 clones, 75% to 85% of which are singletons. Sequenced material: peripheral blood. The source is a woman aged 60 to 75 with COVID-19, enrolled during active disease. The CDR3 runs from the conserved cysteine through the conserved F or W. Some rows mark clone size as missing; the rest say once, few, many or name a class of expanded clone.

TRBV6-5	TRBJ2-7	-	CASSNHGGGKYEQYF
TRBV7-2	TRBJ1-5	-	CASSSINQPQHF
TRBV6-1	TRBJ2-1	-	CASSEVAAVFNEQFF
TRBV7-2	TRBJ2-2	-	CASSITSGSRTGELFF
TRBV19	TRBJ2-6	-	CASTPRSASSGANVLTF
TRBV6-6	TRBJ2-2	-	CASGQGNTGELFF
TRBV6-5	TRBJ2-5	-	CASSRTGGKRTQYF
TRBV28	TRBJ1-5	-	CASSLNSGSNQPQHF
TRBV4-1	TRBJ2-1	-	CASSQSRLAGGPHNEQFF
TRBV19	TRBJ1-5	once	CASTPGGDQPQHF
TRBV11-2	TRBJ1-1	-	CASSLDRAVNTEAFF
TRBV7-2	TRBJ2-2	-	CASSLVNGELFF
TRBV3-1/TRBV3-2	TRBJ2-2	-	CASSLGAMNTGELFF
TRBV7-7	TRBJ2-1	-	CASSPDRGRNEQFF
TRBV6-2/TRBV6-3	TRBJ2-7	-	CASSYPRGAADEQYF
TRBV5-1	TRBJ1-4	-	CASSFDRVEKLFF
TRBV6-2/TRBV6-3	TRBJ2-1	once	CASSYSTPGRPNNEQFF
TRBV2	TRBJ2-7	-	CASSVILVPHEQYF
TRBV19	TRBJ2-3	-	CASSNRRTGATDTQYF
TRBV20-1	TRBJ2-1	-	CSASSLPGHVATSGNNEQFF